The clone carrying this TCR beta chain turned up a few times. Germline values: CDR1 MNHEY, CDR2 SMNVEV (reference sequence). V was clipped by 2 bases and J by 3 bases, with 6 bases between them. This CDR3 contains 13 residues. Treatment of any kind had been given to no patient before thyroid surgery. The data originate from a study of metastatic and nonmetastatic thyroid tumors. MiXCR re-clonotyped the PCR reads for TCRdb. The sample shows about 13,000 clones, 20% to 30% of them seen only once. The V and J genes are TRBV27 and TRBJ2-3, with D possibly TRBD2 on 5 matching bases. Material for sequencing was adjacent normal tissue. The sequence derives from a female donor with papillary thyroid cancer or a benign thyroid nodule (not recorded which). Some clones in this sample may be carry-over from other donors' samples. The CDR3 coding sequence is TGTGCCAGCAGTTTACCGGGGACAGATACGCAGTATTTT. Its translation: CASSLPGTDTQYF.